These 26 T cell receptor beta chains share one sample of origin, sequenced in a study of radiotherapy plus CTLA-4 blockade in lung cancer. Some clones are missing from TCRdb's copy, which holds only in-frame ones; the method was immunoSEQ multiplex PCR. The sample yields about 73,000 clones, 87% seen once. This specimen was peripheral blood, taken from a patient treated with radiotherapy plus ipilimumab. The origin of the receptors is a human donor with non-small cell lung cancer that progressed on radiotherapy plus ipilimumab.

The CDR3: CASSRQGTTNTEAFF. CDR3 coding DNA: TGTGCCAGCAGTAGACAGGGGACAACGAACACTGAAGCTTTCTTT. The chain uses TRBV27 and TRBJ1-1; 8 bases are a match to TRBD1. The ends lost 5 bases at V and 1 base at J; junction bases unmatched: 6. In germline, CDR1 is MNHEY, CDR2 SMNVEV (reference sequence). The CDR3 sequence is 15 residues long.

The CDR3, as DNA: TGTGCCAGCAGCCAGTCACAGGGGCGCCGGGGCTACACCTTC. It encodes CASSQSQGRRGYTF. The chain links TRBV7-8 to TRBJ1-2, with 7 bases fitting TRBD1. This CDR3 has 14 amino acids. V lost 5 bases to trimming and J lost 8 bases; unmatched junction nucleotides: 11. CDR1 and CDR2 from the germline V gene are SGHVS and FQNEAQ.

The V and J genes are TRBV7-3 and TRBJ2-3; 8 positions agree with TRBD2. The CDR3 covers 15 residues. Germline CDR1 reads SGHTA; CDR2 reads FQGTGA. Trimming cost V 8 bases and J 0 bases; bases outside gene matches: 7. CDR3 residues: CASGEVAGSTDTQYF. The CDR3 DNA is TGTGCCAGCGGAGAGGTAGCGGGGAGCACAGATACGCAGTATTTT.

CDR3 nucleotides: TGTGCCAGCAGCCAAAGGACGTCAGATACGCAGTATTTT. Protein: CASSQRTSDTQYF. The chain combines TRBV13 with TRBJ2-3; D remains unclear. CDR1 is PRHDT, CDR2 FYEKMQ, per germline (reference sequence). CDR3 length: 13 residues. Trimming removed 5 bases from V and 4 bases from J, with 10 bases in between.

The CDR3 here is CASSFNGENTEAFF. CDR3 DNA: TGCGCCAGCAGCTTTAATGGGGAGAACACTGAAGCTTTCTTT. V is TRBV5-1 and J is TRBJ1-1; D is unresolved. V was cut by 2 bases and J by 1 base, with 9 bases left in between. CDR3 size: 14 residues. Germline V gene data show CDR1 as SGHRS and CDR2 as YFSETQ.

The rearrangement joins TRBV7-8 to TRBJ2-3; D remains unclear. Between the trimmed V and J ends, which lost 1 base and 1 base, there was a span of 3 bases. CDR3 length equals 13 residues. Germline loops: CDR1 SGHVS, CDR2 FQNEAQ. For the CDR3, the DNA is TGTGCCAGCAGCTTAGTGGGCACAGATACGCAGTATTTT. Translation gives CASSLVGTDTQYF.

Notes on this clone: At one boundary the junction diverges from the germline segment, which might be a read error. The gene calls are TRBV10-3 and TRBJ1-2, with 9 positions matching TRBD1. The CDR3 covers 15 residues. Germline CDR1 reads ENHRY; CDR2 reads SYGVKD. The DNA for the CDR3 is TGTGCCAGCAGTTCACCGGGACAGGGAGGATATGGCTACACCTTC. Translated: CASSSPGQGGYGYTF.

The sample holds a few counts of this clone. The chain is built from TRBV5-4 and TRBJ2-1, with D possibly being TRBD2 (6 bases). The V end was cut by 6 bases, the J end by 3 bases, with 13 bases between. This CDR3 is built from 14 residues. Germline-derived CDR1 and CDR2 are SGHNT and YYREEE (reference sequence). The CDR3 is CASTRRDGYNEQFF. The CDR3 DNA is TGTGCCAGCACCCGGCGGGACGGCTACAATGAGCAGTTCTTC.

This clone appeared once. The rearrangement uses TRBV19 and TRBJ2-6; 9 positions match TRBD1. Germline CDR1 is LNHDA and CDR2 is SQIVND (reference sequence). CDR3 length: 17 residues. The J segment lost 1 base and the V segment lost 7 bases, leaving 8 bases of the junction unmatched. DNA for the CDR3: TGTGCCAGTAATCGCCGGGACAGGGCTTCTGGGGCCAACGTCCTGACTTTC. Protein: CASNRRDRASGANVLTF.

This chain links TRBV6-1 with TRBJ2-3; 10 bases fit TRBD2. V lost 1 base and J lost 3; bases outside the gene matches: 10. The germline CDR1 and CDR2 sequences are MNHNS and SASEGT. This CDR3 spans 18 amino acids. The CDR3 loop is CASSEGLAGESRTDTQYF. The CDR3 region has the DNA TGTGCCAGCAGTGAAGGGCTAGCGGGAGAATCGAGAACAGATACGCAGTATTTT.

The chain employs TRBV19 and TRBJ2-1; TRBD2 matches 10 bases. From germline, CDR1 is LNHDA and CDR2 SQIVND (reference sequence). The CDR3 has 16 residues. The V and J ends lost 4 bases and 2 bases, in that order; junction bases with no gene match: 5. The CDR3 region is CASSTALAGPYNEQFF. CDR3 in DNA: TGTGCCAGTAGTACCGCACTAGCGGGACCCTACAATGAGCAGTTCTTC.

The chain couples TRBV2 to TRBJ2-7; D is perhaps TRBD1 (6 bases). Germline V gene data show CDR1 as SNHLY and CDR2 as FYNNEI. Trimming shortened V by 5 bases and J by 4 bases, and 15 bases separated the two germline ends. The CDR3 loop spans 14 amino acids. The CDR3 DNA is TGTGCCAGCAGTCCCTGGGACACCTTATACGAGCAGTACGTC. Its translation is CASSPWDTLYEQYV.

The chain uses TRBV10-3 and TRBJ1-3, with a tentative D call TRBD1 (6 bases). The CDR3 loop spans 13 amino acids. V lost 10 bases, J lost 0 bases, and 10 bases lay in between. The V gene's germline CDR1 is ENHRY and CDR2 SYGVKD. The CDR3 loop reads CATADSSGNTIYF. The CDR3 region has the DNA TGTGCCACTGCGGACAGCTCTGGAAACACCATATATTTT.

The gene calls are TRBV5-1 and TRBJ2-1; D call uncertain. The V end lost 1 base, the J end lost 0 bases, and 5 bases lay between the germline ends. The CDR3 runs 14 residues. CDR1 is SGHRS and CDR2 is YFSETQ in the germline V gene. CDR3 nucleotide sequence: TGCGCCAGCAGCTTGCAGAGCTCCTACAATGAGCAGTTCTTC. As protein: CASSLQSSYNEQFF.

The chain couples TRBV11-2 to TRBJ1-4; D is undetermined. V lost 5 bases to trimming and J lost 7 bases, with 5 bases between them. This CDR3 region has 11 residues. The germline V gene encodes CDR1 SGHAT and CDR2 FQNNGV. The CDR3 DNA reads as TGTGCCAGCAGCCATTCTGAAAAACTGTTTTTT. The encoded protein is CASSHSEKLFF. The full variable domain, with the rest looked up from reference TRBV11-2 and TRBJ1-4, is EAGVAQSPRYKIIEKRQSVAFWCNPISGHATLYWYQQILGQGPKLLIQFQNNGVVDDSQLPKDRFSAERLKGVDSTLKIQPAKLEDSAVYLCASSHSEKLFFGSGTQLSVL.

The V and J genes are TRBV9 and TRBJ2-1; D is ambiguous. CDR1 is SGDLS and CDR2 is YYNGEE in the germline V gene. The V end was cut by 4 bases, the J end by 4 bases, with 9 bases between. The CDR3 is 13 residues long. The CDR3 spells CASSIGRYNEQFF. CDR3 bases: TGTGCCAGCAGCATTGGACGGTACAATGAGCAGTTCTTC.

The rearrangement links TRBV5-1 to TRBJ1-1, with 10 bases identical to TRBD1. The V and J ends lost 2 bases and 2 bases, in that order; junction bases with no gene match: 3. Germline values: CDR1 SGHRS, CDR2 YFSETQ. There are 15 residues in the CDR3. The CDR3 spells CASSFGTGVNTEAFF. CDR3 DNA sequence: TGCGCCAGCAGCTTCGGGACAGGGGTAAACACTGAAGCTTTCTTT.

V gene TRBV23-1 combines with J gene TRBJ2-7; 8 nucleotides match TRBD2. TRBV23-1 is identified as an open reading frame with a role that is uncertain. This CDR3 has 15 amino acids. The V and J ends lost 4 bases and 2 bases, in that order; junction bases with no gene match: 7. In nucleotides, the CDR3 is TGCGCCAGCAGTCCGGGAGGGACACTGACCTACGAGCAGTACTTC. This translates into CASSPGGTLTYEQYF.

The rearrangement joins TRBV5-4 to TRBJ2-3; 16 bases line up with TRBD2. V gave up 4 bases and J gave up 7 bases; unmatched junction bases: 6. The germline CDR1 and CDR2 sequences are SGHNT and YYREEE (reference sequence). CDR3 length: 16 residues. CDR3 nucleotide sequence: TGTGCCAGCAGCGGGGGACTAGCGGGAGGGACCCATACGCAGTATTTT. Its protein product is CASSGGLAGGTHTQYF.

CDR3 in DNA: TGTGCCAGCATCACCGGGGGGGGCCGGTACAATGAGCAGTTCTTC. Protein product: CASITGGGRYNEQFF. The genes are TRBV28 and TRBJ2-1; TRBD2 matches 8 bases. Trimming took 7 bases from V and 4 from J; bases not matched to a gene: 9. Germline CDR1 MDHEN, CDR2 SYDVKM. The CDR3 length is 15 residues.

The chain carries TRBV4-1 and TRBJ1-1; D is possibly TRBD1 (5 bases). Germline values: CDR1 MGHRA, CDR2 YSYEKL. With 2 bases removed from V and 1 base from J, the gap between germline ends came to 14 bases. The CDR3 length is 16 residues. This CDR3 is CASSQSSGFSNTEAFF. The CDR3 DNA follows: TGCGCCAGCAGCCAATCCTCAGGGTTTTCGAACACTGAAGCTTTCTTT.

The rearrangement uses TRBV2 and TRBJ2-1; D may be TRBD2 (6 bases). Germline lookup yields CDR1 SNHLY and CDR2 FYNNEI. Between the trimmed V and J ends, which lost 8 bases and 7 bases, there was a span of 18 bases. The CDR3 runs to 14 residues. As DNA, the CDR3 is TGTGCCAGCGACTTGAACCTCCGGGGGAATGAGCAGTTCTTC. Protein sequence: CASDLNLRGNEQFF.

A word on this clone: An end of the junction does not agree with germline; a read error may underlie this. The chain recombines TRBV13 with TRBJ2-2; no reliable D call. The CDR3 is made up of 13 amino acids. The V gene's germline CDR1 is PRHDT and CDR2 FYEKMQ (reference sequence). CDR3 coding DNA: TGTGCCAGCAGCCGATGGAACAACGGGGAGCTGTTTTTT. It translates to CASSRWNNGELFF.

The chain employs TRBV7-8 and TRBJ2-7, with D perhaps matching TRBD1 (6 bases). The V and J ends lost 0 bases and 1 base respectively, with 16 bases between them. The CDR3 is made up of 17 amino acids. Per germline, CDR1 SGHVS and CDR2 FQNEAQ. The DNA for the CDR3 is TGTGCCAGCAGCTTAGCTCAGACCGTGGGGGCATCCTACGAGCAGTACTTC. It yields the protein CASSLAQTVGASYEQYF.

This clone appeared a single time. The rearrangement uses TRBV5-1 and TRBJ2-7; 10 bases line up with TRBD2. Germline CDR1 SGHRS, CDR2 YFSETQ. The length of the CDR3 is 15 residues. The junction had 4 bases not matched to a gene; V was cut back by 0 bases and J by 4 bases. The CDR3 region is CASSLGLAGEYEQYF. CDR3 bases: TGCGCCAGCAGCTTGGGTCTAGCGGGAGAATACGAGCAGTACTTC. Looking up the rest from reference TRBV5-1 and TRBJ2-7 gives the full variable domain: KAGVTQTPRYLIKTRGQQVTLSCSPISGHRSVSWYQQTPGQGLQFLFEYFSETQRNKGNFPGRFSGRQFSNSRSEMNVSTLELGDSALYLCASSLGLAGEYEQYFGPGTRLTVT.

There are a few counts of this clone. This rearrangement joins TRBV4-1 to TRBJ2-7, with 7 bases aligning to TRBD2. This CDR3 is 15 amino acids long. Trimming removed 0 bases from V and 2 bases from J; junction bases left unmatched: 4. CDR1 is MGHRA and CDR2 is YSYEKL in the germline V gene. CDR3 in amino acids: CASSQDSGLAYEQYF. The DNA of the CDR3 is TGCGCCAGCAGCCAAGATAGTGGACTAGCCTACGAGCAGTACTTC.